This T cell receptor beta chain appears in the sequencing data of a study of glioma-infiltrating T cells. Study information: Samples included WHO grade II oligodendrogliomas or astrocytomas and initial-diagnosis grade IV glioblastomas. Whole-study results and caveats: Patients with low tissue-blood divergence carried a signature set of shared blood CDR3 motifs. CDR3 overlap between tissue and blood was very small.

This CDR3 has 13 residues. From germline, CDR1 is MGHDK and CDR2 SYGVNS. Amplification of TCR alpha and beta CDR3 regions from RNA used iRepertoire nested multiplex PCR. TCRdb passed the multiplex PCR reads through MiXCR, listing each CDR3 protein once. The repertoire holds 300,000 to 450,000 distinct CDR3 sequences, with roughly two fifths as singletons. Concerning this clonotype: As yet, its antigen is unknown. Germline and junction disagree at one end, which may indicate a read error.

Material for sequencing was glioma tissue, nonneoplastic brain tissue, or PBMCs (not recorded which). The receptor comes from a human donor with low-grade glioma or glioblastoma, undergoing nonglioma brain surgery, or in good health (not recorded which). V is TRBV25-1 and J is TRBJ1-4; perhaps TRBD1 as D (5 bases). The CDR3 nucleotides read TGTGCCAGCAAATCGGAAGGGACCGCTAAACTGCCTTTT. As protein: CASKSEGTAKLPF.